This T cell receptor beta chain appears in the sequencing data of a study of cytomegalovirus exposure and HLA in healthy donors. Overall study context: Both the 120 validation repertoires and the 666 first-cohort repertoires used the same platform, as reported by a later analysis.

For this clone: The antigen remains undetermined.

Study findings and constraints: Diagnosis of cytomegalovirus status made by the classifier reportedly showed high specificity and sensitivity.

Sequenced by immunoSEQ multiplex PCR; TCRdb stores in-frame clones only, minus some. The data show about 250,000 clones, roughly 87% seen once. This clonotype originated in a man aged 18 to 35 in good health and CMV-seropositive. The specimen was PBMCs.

CDR3 DNA sequence: TGCAGCGTTGAGTGGAGGGGGAAGACCCAGTACTTC. Its protein is CSVEWRGKTQYF. The chain has TRBV29-1 and TRBJ2-5, with D perhaps assigned TRBD1 or TRBD2 (6 bases each). CDR3 length: 12 residues. The germline V gene encodes CDR1 SQVTM and CDR2 ANQGSEA. V was pared by 3 bases and J by 6 bases, with 11 bases between. Full variable domain (outside the CDR3, taken from reference TRBV29-1 and TRBJ2-5): SAVISQKPSRDICQRGTSLTIQCQVDSQVTMMFWYRQQPGQSLTLIATANQGSEATYESGFVIDKFPISRPNLTFSTLTVSNMSPEDSSIYLCSVEWRGKTQYFGPGTRLLVL.